The TCR beta chain under discussion was sequenced for a study of siplizumab effects on memory and regulatory T cells. The data were produced by immunoSEQ multiplex PCR, yet TCRdb's version contains in-frame clones alone and is incomplete. The table records 60,000 or so clones, approximately 95% of them present only once. Study results and caveats: Fewer alloreactive sequences mapped to unstimulated CD4+ memory cells under siplizumab.

V lost 1 base to trimming and J lost 5 bases, with 6 bases between them. The CDR3 is made up of 13 amino acids. CDR1 is SGHVS and CDR2 is FQNEAQ in the germline V gene. On this clone itself: Its antigen is not known.

Sequenced material: CD8+ T cells sorted from blood. This chain links TRBV7-8 with TRBJ1-5; TRBD1 is a possible D gene (5 bases). The clonotype originates from a human donor in good health. DNA of the CDR3: TGTGCCAGCAGCTTAGAAGGGGATCAGCCCCAGCATTTT. This sequence encodes CASSLEGDQPQHF.